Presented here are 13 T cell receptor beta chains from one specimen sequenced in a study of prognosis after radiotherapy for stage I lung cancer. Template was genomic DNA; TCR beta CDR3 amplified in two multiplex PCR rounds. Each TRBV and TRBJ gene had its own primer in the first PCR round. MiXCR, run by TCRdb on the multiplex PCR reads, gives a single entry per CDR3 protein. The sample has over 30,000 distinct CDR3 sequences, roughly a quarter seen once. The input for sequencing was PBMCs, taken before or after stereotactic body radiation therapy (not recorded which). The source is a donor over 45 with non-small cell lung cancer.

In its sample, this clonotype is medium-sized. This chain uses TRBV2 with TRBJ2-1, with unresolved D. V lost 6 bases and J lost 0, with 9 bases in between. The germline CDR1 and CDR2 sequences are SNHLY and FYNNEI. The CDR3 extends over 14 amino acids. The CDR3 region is CASSPGTSYNEQFF. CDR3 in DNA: TGTGCCAGCAGCCCTGGAACCTCCTACAATGAGCAGTTCTTC.

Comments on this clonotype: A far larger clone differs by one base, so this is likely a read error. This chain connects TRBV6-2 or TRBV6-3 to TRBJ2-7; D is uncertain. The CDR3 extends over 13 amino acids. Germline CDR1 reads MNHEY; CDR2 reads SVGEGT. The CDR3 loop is CAGSRGRSYEQYF. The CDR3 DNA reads TGTGCCGGCAGTCGTGGACGGTCCTACGAGCAGTACTTC.

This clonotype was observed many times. Here the CDR3 DNA reads TGTGCCAGCAGCCAGAGGAGCTCCTACAATGAGCAGTTCTTC. This encodes CASSQRSSYNEQFF. The chain has TRBV3-1 and TRBJ2-1; D is ambiguous. V lost 3 bases to trimming and J lost 0 bases, with 6 bases between them. The CDR3 length is 14 residues. Germline V gene lookup returns CDR1 LGHDT and CDR2 YNNKEL (reference sequence).

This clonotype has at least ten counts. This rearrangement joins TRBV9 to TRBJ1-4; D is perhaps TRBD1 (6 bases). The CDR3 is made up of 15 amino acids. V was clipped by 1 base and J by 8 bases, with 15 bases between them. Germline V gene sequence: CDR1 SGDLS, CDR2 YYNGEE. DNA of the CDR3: TGTGCCAGCAGCGTAAATGGGGGCGTTGAGGAAAAACTGTTTTTT. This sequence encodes CASSVNGGVEEKLFF.

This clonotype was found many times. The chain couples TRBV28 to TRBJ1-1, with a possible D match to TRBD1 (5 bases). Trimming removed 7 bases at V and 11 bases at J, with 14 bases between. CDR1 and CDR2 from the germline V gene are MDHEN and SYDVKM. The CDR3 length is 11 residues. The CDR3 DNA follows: TGTGCCAGCACCTCGGGGCGGCGTGCTTTCTTT. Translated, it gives CASTSGRRAFF.

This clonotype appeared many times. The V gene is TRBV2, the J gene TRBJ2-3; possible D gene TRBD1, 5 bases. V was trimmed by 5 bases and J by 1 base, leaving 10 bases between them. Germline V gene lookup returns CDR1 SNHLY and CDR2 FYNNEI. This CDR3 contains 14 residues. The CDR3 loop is CASSWQGGTDTQYF. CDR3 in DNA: TGTGCCAGCAGTTGGCAGGGTGGCACAGATACGCAGTATTTT.

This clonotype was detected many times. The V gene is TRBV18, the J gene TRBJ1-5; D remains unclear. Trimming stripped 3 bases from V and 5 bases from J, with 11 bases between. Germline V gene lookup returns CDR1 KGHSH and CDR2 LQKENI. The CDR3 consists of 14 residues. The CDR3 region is CASSPGGGDQPQHF. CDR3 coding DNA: TGTGCCAGCTCACCTGGAGGCGGGGATCAGCCCCAGCATTTT. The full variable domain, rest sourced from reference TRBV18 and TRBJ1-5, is NAGVMQNPRHLVRRRGQEARLRCSPMKGHSHVYWYRQLPEEGLKFMVYLQKENIIDESGMPKERFSAEFPKEGPSILRIQQVVRGDSAAYFCASSPGGGDQPQHFGDGTRLSIL.

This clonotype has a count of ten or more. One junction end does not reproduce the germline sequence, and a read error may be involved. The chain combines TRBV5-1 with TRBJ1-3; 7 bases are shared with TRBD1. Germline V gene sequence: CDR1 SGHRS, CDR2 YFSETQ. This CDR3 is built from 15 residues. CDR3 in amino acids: CASSIGTVSGNTMYF. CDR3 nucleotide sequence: TGCGCCAGCAGCATCGGGACAGTCTCTGGAAACACCATGTATTTT.

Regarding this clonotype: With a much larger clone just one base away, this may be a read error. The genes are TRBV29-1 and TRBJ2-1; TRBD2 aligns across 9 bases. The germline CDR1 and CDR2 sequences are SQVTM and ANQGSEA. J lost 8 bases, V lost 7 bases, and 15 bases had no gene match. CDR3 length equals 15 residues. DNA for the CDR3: TGCAGCGCCCAAAGGGCTAGCGGGACGCGCCATGAGCAGTTCTTC. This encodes CSAQRASGTRHEQFF.

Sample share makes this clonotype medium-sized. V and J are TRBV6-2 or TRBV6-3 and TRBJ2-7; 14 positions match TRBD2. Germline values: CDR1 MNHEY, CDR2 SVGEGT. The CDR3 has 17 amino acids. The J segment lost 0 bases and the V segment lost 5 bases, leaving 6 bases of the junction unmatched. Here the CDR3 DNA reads TGTGCCAGCAGTGGACTAGCGGGGGGATCCCCCTCCTACGAGCAGTACTTC. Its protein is CASSGLAGGSPSYEQYF.

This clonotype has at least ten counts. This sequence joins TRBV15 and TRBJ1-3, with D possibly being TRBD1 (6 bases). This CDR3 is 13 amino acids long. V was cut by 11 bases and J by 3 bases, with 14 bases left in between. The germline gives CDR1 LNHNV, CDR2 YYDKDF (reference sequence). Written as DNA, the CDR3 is TGTGCCGCCTCCCAGGGGTATGGAAACACCATATATTTT. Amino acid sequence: CAASQGYGNTIYF.

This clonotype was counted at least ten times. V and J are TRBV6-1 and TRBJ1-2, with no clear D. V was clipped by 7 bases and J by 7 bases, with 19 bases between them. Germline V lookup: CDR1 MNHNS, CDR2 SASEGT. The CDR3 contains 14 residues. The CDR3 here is CASTDRVVRGGYTF. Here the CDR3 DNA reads TGTGCCAGCACAGATAGGGTCGTCCGCGGTGGCTACACCTTC.

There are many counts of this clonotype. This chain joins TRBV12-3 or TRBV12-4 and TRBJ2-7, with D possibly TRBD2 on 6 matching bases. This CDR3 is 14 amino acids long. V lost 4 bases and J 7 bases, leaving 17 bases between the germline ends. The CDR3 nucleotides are TGTGCCAGCAGTTCTACTGGAGGGGTGGGTGAGCAGTACTTC. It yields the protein CASSSTGGVGEQYF.